Below, 24 T cell receptor beta chains from the same sample are listed, as sequenced in a study of Graves' ophthalmopathy and Graves' hyperthyroidism. From RNA, the CDR3 regions of TCR beta chains were amplified and sequenced. Second-round multiplex PCR followed a first-round RT-PCR using HTBI primers. Each CDR3 protein is one row after TCRdb ran MiXCR on the multiplex PCR reads. The table includes about 210,000 distinct CDR3 sequences, just under 30% detected once. Sequenced sample: peripheral blood. These receptors all come from a man aged 50 to 60 with Graves' ophthalmopathy.

This clonotype was seen many times. J is TRBJ2-2 and V is TRBV7-9; possibly TRBD1 or TRBD2 for D (5 bases each). Germline CDR1 is SEHNR and CDR2 is FQNEAQ (reference sequence). CDR3 length: 14 amino acids. The V and J ends lost 4 bases and 2 bases respectively, with 8 bases between them. The CDR3 nucleotides read TGTGCCAGCAGCTGGGACCACAACACCGGGGAGCTGTTTTTT. Amino acid sequence: CASSWDHNTGELFF.

The sample holds many counts of this clonotype. The gene calls are TRBV7-9 and TRBJ2-7; a possible D gene is TRBD2 (5 bases). This CDR3 has 14 amino acids. CDR1 and CDR2 from the germline V gene are SEHNR and FQNEAQ (reference sequence). Trimming removed 0 bases from V and 2 bases from J, with 8 bases in between. CDR3 loop: CASSLAGAPYEQYF. CDR3 coding DNA: TGTGCCAGCAGCTTAGCGGGAGCCCCCTACGAGCAGTACTTC.

This clonotype was found many times. The chain uses TRBV6-6 and TRBJ2-2; no reliable D call. V lost 11 bases, J lost 3 bases, and 10 bases lay in between. The V gene's germline CDR1 is MNHNY and CDR2 SVGAGI (reference sequence). This CDR3 spans 12 amino acids. CDR3 sequence reads: CAGRADTGELFF. CDR3 in DNA: TGTGCCGGACGGGCGGACACCGGGGAGCTGTTTTTT.

This clonotype was counted many times. The V and J genes are TRBV12-5 and TRBJ1-1; maybe TRBD1 (5 bases). V lost 3 bases and J 0 bases, leaving 14 bases between the germline ends. Germline CDR1 LGHNT, CDR2 FRNRAP. The CDR3 contains 16 residues. In DNA, the CDR3 is TGTGCTAGTGGTTTCCCCGGGGGGGACGTGAACACTGAAGCTTTCTTT. Its protein is CASGFPGGDVNTEAFF.

The V and J genes are TRBV6-2 or TRBV6-3 and TRBJ2-7; D may be TRBD2 (5 bases). The CDR3 extends over 14 amino acids. Trimming took 7 bases from V and 7 from J, leaving 20 bases between them. The V gene's germline CDR1 is MNHEY and CDR2 SVGEGT. The CDR3 here is CASTTPAGLGEQYF. As DNA, the CDR3 is TGTGCCAGCACCACACCGGCGGGCCTTGGGGAGCAGTACTTC.

The chain joins TRBV20-1 to TRBJ2-7; no clear D. This CDR3 comprises 13 residues. The V end was cut by 6 bases, the J end by 3 bases, with 15 bases between. Germline lookup yields CDR1 DFQATT and CDR2 SNEGSKA (reference sequence). Here the CDR3 reads CSATHSGDYEQYF. Here the CDR3 DNA reads TGCAGTGCCACCCACAGTGGTGACTACGAGCAGTACTTC.

This chain uses TRBV6-2 or TRBV6-3 with TRBJ2-4, with no clear D. Looked up from germline, CDR1 is MNHEY and CDR2 is SVGEGT. The CDR3 spans 13 residues. Trimming took off 4 bases at V and 7 bases at J, with 11 bases between the two ends. This CDR3 is CASSSSTNNIQYF. The CDR3 nucleotides read TGTGCCAGCAGTTCAAGCACGAACAACATTCAGTACTTC.

This chain uses TRBV28 with TRBJ1-2; D remains ambiguous. Germline V gives CDR1 MDHEN, CDR2 SYDVKM. CDR3 length: 14 residues. The V end lost 3 bases, the J end lost 4 bases, and 12 bases lay between the germline ends. In DNA form, the CDR3 reads TGTGCCAGCAGTTTTAGTGGCAACACCTATGGCTACACCTTC. It codes for CASSFSGNTYGYTF.

The chain combines TRBV6-5 with TRBJ1-1; D unclear. Trimming took off 4 bases at V and 0 bases at J, with 12 bases between the two ends. The CDR3 runs 15 residues. Germline V gene lookup returns CDR1 MNHEY and CDR2 SVGAGI. The CDR3 loop is CASSFLTPMNTEAFF. The CDR3 DNA follows: TGTGCCAGCAGTTTCCTAACACCGATGAACACTGAAGCTTTCTTT.

The table lists this clonotype with many counts. This sequence joins TRBV30 and TRBJ1-1; 7 bases are a match to TRBD1. V lost 2 bases, J lost 6 bases, and 9 bases stayed unmatched. Germline CDR1 reads GTSNPN; CDR2 reads SVGIG (reference sequence). This CDR3 comprises 14 residues. The DNA of the CDR3 is TGTGCCTGGAGTATGGGACAGACGGGCGCTGAAGCTTTCTTT. Its translation: CAWSMGQTGAEAFF.

The V and J genes are TRBV6-2 or TRBV6-3 and TRBJ2-6, with D maybe TRBD1 (6 bases). This CDR3 region has 15 residues. V was shortened by 6 bases and J by 1 base, with 10 bases between the two germline ends. Germline-derived CDR1 and CDR2 are MNHEY and SVGEGT. The CDR3 is CASSHQGSGANVLTF. CDR3 coding DNA: TGTGCCAGCAGCCACCAGGGGTCTGGGGCCAACGTCCTGACTTTC.

This clonotype occurred many times. The chain carries TRBV4-2 and TRBJ2-7, with D hard to call. The CDR3 runs to 13 residues. Germline CDR1 and CDR2: LGHNA and YNFKEQ. V was cut by 0 bases and J by 7 bases, with 10 bases left in between. The CDR3 DNA reads TGTGCCAGCAGCCAAGAGGGTCTTGGAGAGCAGTACTTC. This translates into CASSQEGLGEQYF.

This clonotype was seen repeatedly, ten times or more. The chain combines TRBV19 with TRBJ2-5, with D possibly matching TRBD2 (5 bases). Germline assignment: CDR1 LNHDA and CDR2 SQIVND (reference sequence). The CDR3 is 13 residues long. V dropped 10 bases and J dropped 5 bases, with 17 bases sitting between them. In DNA, the CDR3 is TGTGCCACCCTGGACTTTTTAACGGAGACCCAGTACTTC. This encodes CATLDFLTETQYF.

This clonotype has a count of ten or more. CDR3 DNA: TGTGCCAGCAGTGGCTCGCGGGAGAACGGGGAGACCCAGTACTTC. Its protein product is CASSGSRENGETQYF. The genes are TRBV27 and TRBJ2-5; 7 positions agree with TRBD2. Germline loops: CDR1 MNHEY, CDR2 SMNVEV (reference sequence). The V gene end was trimmed by 5 bases and the J gene end by 5 bases; junction bases not matched to a gene: 11. This CDR3 region has 15 residues.

The gene calls are TRBV6-1 and TRBJ1-6; 10 nucleotides agree with TRBD1. The CDR3 length is 15 residues. With 7 bases clipped from V and 4 bases from J, the junction kept 4 bases outside the gene matches. Germline loops: CDR1 MNHNS, CDR2 SASEGT. The CDR3 DNA is TGTGCCAGCAACCCGGGACAGGGGTATAATTCACCCCTCCACTTT. It encodes CASNPGQGYNSPLHF.

Written as DNA, the CDR3 is TGTGCCAGCAGTCCGGGGGGGACGGGGAATTCACCCCTCCACTTT. This translates into CASSPGGTGNSPLHF. The gene calls are TRBV28 and TRBJ1-6, with a tentative D call TRBD1 (5 bases). Trimming shortened V by 5 bases and J by 7 bases, and 15 bases separated the two germline ends. Germline lookup yields CDR1 MDHEN and CDR2 SYDVKM. CDR3 length: 15 residues.

This clonotype was found many times. V is TRBV11-2 and J is TRBJ2-7, with TRBD1 matching over 7 bases. The CDR3 consists of 14 residues. Per the germline V gene, CDR1 is SGHAT and CDR2 is FQNNGV. Trimming at V came to 3 bases and at J to 3 bases, leaving 5 bases not matched to a gene. CDR3 sequence: CASSFRDSFYEQYF. The CDR3 nucleotides read TGTGCCAGCAGCTTCCGGGACAGCTTCTACGAGCAGTACTTC.

V and J are TRBV30 and TRBJ2-7, with 9 bases matching TRBD1. V was pared by 3 bases and J by 5 bases, with 8 bases of the junction left unmatched. The CDR3 has 14 residues. Germline CDR1 is GTSNPN and CDR2 is SVGIG (reference sequence). CDR3 bases: TGTGCCTGGAGCCAACAGGGGGCCCTCCACGAGCAGTACTTC. It codes for CAWSQQGALHEQYF.

The chain combines TRBV6-5 with TRBJ1-1; D possibly corresponds to TRBD1 (6 bases). Looked up from germline, CDR1 is MNHEY and CDR2 is SVGAGI. The CDR3 is made up of 16 amino acids. V shed 0 bases and J shed 2 bases, with 13 bases lying between them. CDR3 region: CASSYSETGANTEAFF. In nucleotides, the CDR3 is TGTGCCAGCAGTTACTCGGAGACAGGCGCTAACACTGAAGCTTTCTTT.

This clonotype was counted ten times or more. The chain has TRBV30 and TRBJ2-4, with 7 positions matching TRBD1. Germline assignment: CDR1 GTSNPN and CDR2 SVGIG (reference sequence). Trimming at V came to 0 bases and at J to 5 bases, leaving 4 bases not matched to a gene. The CDR3 is 14 amino acids. This CDR3 is CAWSVGQEENIQYF. Written as DNA, the CDR3 is TGTGCCTGGAGTGTAGGACAGGAAGAAAACATTCAGTACTTC.

This clonotype was seen many times. The chain recombines TRBV7-9 with TRBJ2-7, with D perhaps TRBD1 (6 bases). Germline V gene lookup returns CDR1 SEHNR and CDR2 FQNEAQ (reference sequence). V was pared by 3 bases and J by 6 bases, with 12 bases between. The CDR3 contains 13 residues. CDR3 loop: CASSLPGVVEQYF. The CDR3 DNA reads as TGTGCCAGCAGCTTGCCAGGGGTAGTCGAGCAGTACTTC. The whole variable domain, remainder taken from reference TRBV7-9 and TRBJ2-7, is DTGVSQNPRHKITKRGQNVTFRCDPISEHNRLYWYRQTLGQGPEFLTYFQNEAQLEKSRLLSDRFSAERPKGSFSTLEIQRTEQGDSAMYLCASSLPGVVEQYFGPGTRLTVT.

The chain carries TRBV7-2 and TRBJ1-1; D gene uncertain. The CDR3 sequence is 14 residues long. V was cut by 4 bases and J by 4 bases, with 13 bases left in between. CDR1 is SGHTA and CDR2 is FQGNSA in the germline V gene. CDR3 amino acids: CASSSHGVSTEAFF. CDR3 sequence (DNA): TGTGCCAGCAGCTCGCACGGGGTTAGCACTGAAGCTTTCTTT.

In this sample, this clonotype turned up many times. The chain is built from TRBV6-1 and TRBJ2-7, with D unclear. This CDR3 spans 14 amino acids. The V end lost 6 bases, the J end lost 3 bases, and 15 bases lay between the germline ends. The germline V gene has CDR1 MNHNS and CDR2 SASEGT. In DNA form, the CDR3 reads TGTGCCAGCAGCCCGAGTGGGCACCTCTACGAGCAGTACTTC. This encodes CASSPSGHLYEQYF.

This chain connects TRBV6-4 to TRBJ1-5, with TRBD1 matching 8 bases. This CDR3 spans 16 amino acids. Germline V gene data show CDR1 as MRHNA and CDR2 as SNTAGT. J gave up 1 base and V 8 bases, and 10 bases lay outside the gene matches. CDR3 nucleotide sequence: TGTGCCAGCCCGACAGGGGTGTTGCCAAGCAATCAGCCCCAGCATTTT. Its translation: CASPTGVLPSNQPQHF.